This passage covers 15 T cell receptor beta chains from one sample sequenced in a study of long-term antiretroviral therapy in people with HIV. Version v3.0 of the immunoSEQ assay was performed at survey level. Generated by immunoSEQ multiplex PCR, the TCRdb table keeps only in-frame clones and is missing some. The repertoire holds around 8,000 clones, with 84% as singletons. Here the sequenced sample was unsorted PBMCs, taken 0.3 years before starting antiretroviral therapy. All receptors derive from a man under 40 with HIV.

This rearrangement joins TRBV19 to TRBJ2-7; tentatively, D is TRBD1 (6 bases). The V gene lost 8 bases and the J gene lost 6 bases, with 11 bases spanning the gap. CDR3 length: 11 amino acids. Germline V gene data show CDR1 as LNHDA and CDR2 as SQIVND (reference sequence). CDR3 nucleotide sequence: TGTGCCAGTGCCGTGGGGGCCGAGCAGTACTTC. Residues: CASAVGAEQYF.

This clone was observed a few times. The chain combines TRBV5-6 with TRBJ2-7; 7 bases are shared with TRBD1. Germline V CDR1 and CDR2: SGHDT, YYEEEE. This CDR3 is 14 amino acids long. The trim removed 6 bases at V and 3 bases at J, leaving 9 bases unmatched. The CDR3 DNA reads TGTGCCAGCACCTGGACAGGTCGAGTCTACGAGCAGTACTTC. Protein product: CASTWTGRVYEQYF.

J is TRBJ2-7 and V is TRBV7-9; D is ambiguous. Trimming pared 3 bases from V and 6 bases from J, leaving 12 bases between. This CDR3 region has 13 residues. Germline V gives CDR1 SEHNR, CDR2 FQNEAQ (reference sequence). CDR3 nucleotides: TGTGCCAGCAGCTTGGGTCCTTACGGCGAGCAGTACTTC. Translating it yields CASSLGPYGEQYF.

In this sample, this clone is large. The chain combines TRBV28 with TRBJ2-7; 7 bases map to TRBD2. Germline CDR1 reads MDHEN; CDR2 reads SYDVKM. The CDR3 has 16 amino acids. V dropped 1 base and J dropped 2; count of bases not matched to a gene: 8. CDR3 bases: TGTGCCAGCAGTTTATCGGTGGCGGGAGACCCCTACGAGCAGTACTTC. Its protein is CASSLSVAGDPYEQYF.

This clone was counted between two and nine times. V usage is TRBV10-2 and J usage is TRBJ1-6; the match to TRBD1 covers 7 bases. This CDR3 has 17 residues. Germline values: CDR1 WSHSY, CDR2 SAAADI. J gave up 7 bases and V 6 bases, and 15 bases lay outside the gene matches. CDR3 in DNA: TGCGCCAGCAGGGAAGACAAGACAGGGACGTACAATTCACCCCTCCACTTT. It yields the protein CASREDKTGTYNSPLHF.

The chain recombines TRBV30 with TRBJ2-2; TRBD2 is a possible D gene (6 bases). The CDR3 has 13 residues. Germline-derived CDR1 and CDR2 are GTSNPN and SVGIG (reference sequence). Between the trimmed V and J ends, which lost 0 bases and 6 bases, there was a span of 8 bases. CDR3 amino acids: CAWSVGGPGELFF. The DNA for the CDR3 is TGTGCCTGGAGTGTCGGGGGACCCGGGGAGCTGTTTTTT.

The gene calls are TRBV4-1 and TRBJ2-7, with D unclear. Germline CDR1 is MGHRA and CDR2 is YSYEKL. The CDR3 has 13 amino acids. The V end lost 0 bases, the J end lost 1 base, and 4 bases lay between the germline ends. This CDR3 reads CASSQEPSYEQYF. The DNA of the CDR3 is TGCGCCAGCAGCCAAGAGCCATCCTACGAGCAGTACTTC.

The chain joins TRBV4-1 to TRBJ1-3, with D perhaps TRBD1 (5 bases). CDR1 is MGHRA, CDR2 YSYEKL, per germline. The CDR3 runs to 17 residues. V was clipped by 2 bases and J by 0 bases, with 14 bases between them. Here the CDR3 DNA reads TGCGCCAGCAGCCAACAGACAAGGGGAAACTCTGGAAACACCATATATTTT. Protein sequence: CASSQQTRGNSGNTIYF.

The V and J genes are TRBV19 and TRBJ1-2, with TRBD1 matching over 9 bases. Germline values: CDR1 LNHDA, CDR2 SQIVND (reference sequence). The ends lost 7 bases at V and 8 bases at J; junction bases unmatched: 5. The CDR3 consists of 12 residues. The DNA of the CDR3 is TGTGCCAGTACCCCGGACAGGGGAGGCTACACCTTC. This gives the protein CASTPDRGGYTF.

This sequence joins TRBV4-3 and TRBJ1-5, with D unresolved. The CDR3 runs 17 residues. The germline gives CDR1 LGHNA, CDR2 YSLEER. Trimming removed 0 bases at V and 0 bases at J, with 12 bases between. CDR3 residues: CASSQDFTSNSNQPQHF. Here the CDR3 DNA reads TGCGCCAGCAGCCAAGATTTTACTTCAAATAGCAATCAGCCCCAGCATTTT.

The V call is TRBV21-1, the J call TRBJ1-2. TRBV21-1 is shown as a pseudogene. The CDR3 is made up of 17 amino acids. DNA for the CDR3: TGTGCCAGCAGCAAAGTAGGAGGGGCCGCTCAGAACTATGGCTACACCTTC. Residues: CASSKVGGAAQNYGYTF.

The V and J genes are TRBV5-1 and TRBJ1-2; 12 bases are shared with TRBD1. Unmatched junction bases numbered 6, after V lost 3 bases and J lost 6 bases. The CDR3 runs to 15 residues. Per germline, CDR1 SGHRS and CDR2 YFSETQ. CDR3 sequence: CASSSGTGGGDGYTF. The CDR3, as DNA: TGCGCCAGCAGCTCAGGGACAGGGGGCGGCGATGGCTACACCTTC.

The chain uses TRBV7-2 and TRBJ2-7; 10 bases are shared with TRBD2. This CDR3 is built from 14 residues. V dropped 5 bases and J dropped 4; count of bases not matched to a gene: 5. CDR1 and CDR2 from the germline V gene are SGHTA and FQGNSA. CDR3 DNA sequence: TGTGCCAGCAGCCTACTAGCGGGACTGTACGAGCAGTACTTC. Amino acid sequence: CASSLLAGLYEQYF.

The chain is built from TRBV5-6 and TRBJ2-1; D is possibly TRBD2 (6 bases). Germline loops: CDR1 SGHDT, CDR2 YYEEEE. The V end lost 4 bases, the J end lost 15 bases, and 8 bases lay between the germline ends. The CDR3 is made up of 9 amino acids. The CDR3 region has the DNA TGTGCCAGCAGCCCGGAGGGGTTCTTC. Amino acids: CASSPEGFF.

The table lists this clone with a few counts. The V gene is TRBV4-1, the J gene TRBJ2-3, with D possibly TRBD1 on 5 matching bases. CDR3 length: 16 amino acids. Deletions cut 0 bases from V and 2 bases from J, with 12 bases between. Germline-derived CDR1 and CDR2 are MGHRA and YSYEKL. CDR3 residues: CASSQDLGRVTDTQYF. Written as DNA, the CDR3 is TGCGCCAGCAGCCAAGACCTAGGCAGGGTCACAGATACGCAGTATTTT.